This T cell receptor (beta chain) stems from a study of T cell responses to AZD1222 COVID-19 vaccine (dated by TCRdb to about 2021). Notes on the research overall: A total of more than 230 trial participants underwent TCR sequencing, of whom 207 received two doses of AZD1222 and about 25 received two doses of the MenACWY control vaccine. Trial participants were enrolled by age into 18-55, 56-69 and 70-plus year subgroups, with roughly 160, 29 and 62 TCR-sequenced participants respectively.

The time point label of this sample denotes: baseline before first vaccination. The label giving this sample's treatment or condition can be read as: meningococcal conjugate vaccine given as trial control. Samples from vaccinated people were obtained from the UK trials COV001 and COV002, which included a single-blind randomized controlled phase 2/3 trial of AZD1222 (ChAdOx1 nCoV-19) in healthy adults. For TCRbeta chain sequencing, PBMC samples from trial participants were taken at day 0 and at day 28 after the second dose. Note on this clone: Its antigen remains unidentified. No qualities accompany the bases; no much larger clone lies one base away.

What the authors observed across the whole study: Reportedly, almost half of the unique spike-specific TCRs recognized epitopes lying outside the regions that are mutated in the B.1.351 and B.1.1.7 variants. Conclusions about previously exposed vaccinees are limited, since just 5 to 7 AZD1222 recipients were seropositive for SARS-CoV-2 at baseline. Because no samples from the day 14 peak response were available, repertoires could be characterized only after the peak T cell response. After two AZD1222 doses, both the breadth and the depth of spike-specific TCRs were significantly higher than at day 0 and than in MenACWY recipients. CD4 TCRs associated with the vaccine covered the entire spike protein, and the dominant responses were in regions 160-218 and 743-854. The 56-69-year group was small, and its depth increase did not reach significance, likely because of low power. Most participants were white British and females outnumbered males, and the authors suggested that clonal diversity may have been underestimated.

The CDR3 regions of human TCRbeta chains were subjected to immunosequencing. The source study handled its data this way. Repertoire TCRs were matched against a reference library of SARS-CoV-2-specific TCRs generated with the MIRA antigen-specificity platform. Breadth was defined as the fraction of unique TCRs that were SARS-CoV-2-associated, and depth was defined as the fraction of total T cells that were SARS-CoV-2-associated. Each spike-specific TCR was assigned to its reactive spike region and to a CD4 or CD8 class using the MIRA data. Log10-transformed breadth and depth values were compared by one-way ANOVA with Sidak's multiple comparisons tests. The clones in this table, taken by TCRdb from immuneACCESS, are in-frame only. Not every clone is retained; where verified, under half of the shortfall comes from an unresolved V gene, and the cause of the rest is unknown. The DNA gave D and trimming, while V, J and clone size come from that table. For this sample the table gives 80,000 to 90,000 clones, of which under 95% were detected only once. The top ten constitute 5.2% of the sample.

V is trimmed back by 0 bases and J by 0 bases, and the junction contains 5 bases that no gene match accounts for. CDR1 and CDR2, per the germline V gene (reference sequence), are LNHDA and SQIVND. Including the terminal cysteine and phenylalanine, the CDR3 comprises 18 residues. The only DNA kept is the CDR3, 54 bases in frame from the first base. The material sequenced was peripheral blood, taken on day 0 of MenACWY control vaccination. The sequence was collected from an adult in good health. In this chain, TRBV19 is recombined with TRBJ2-1, with 10 bases matching TRBD2. The DNA is as follows: TGTGCCAGTAGTATAGATCCCCGACTAGCGGGCTCCTACAATGAGCAGTTCTTC. Its protein product is CASSIDPRLAGSYNEQFF.